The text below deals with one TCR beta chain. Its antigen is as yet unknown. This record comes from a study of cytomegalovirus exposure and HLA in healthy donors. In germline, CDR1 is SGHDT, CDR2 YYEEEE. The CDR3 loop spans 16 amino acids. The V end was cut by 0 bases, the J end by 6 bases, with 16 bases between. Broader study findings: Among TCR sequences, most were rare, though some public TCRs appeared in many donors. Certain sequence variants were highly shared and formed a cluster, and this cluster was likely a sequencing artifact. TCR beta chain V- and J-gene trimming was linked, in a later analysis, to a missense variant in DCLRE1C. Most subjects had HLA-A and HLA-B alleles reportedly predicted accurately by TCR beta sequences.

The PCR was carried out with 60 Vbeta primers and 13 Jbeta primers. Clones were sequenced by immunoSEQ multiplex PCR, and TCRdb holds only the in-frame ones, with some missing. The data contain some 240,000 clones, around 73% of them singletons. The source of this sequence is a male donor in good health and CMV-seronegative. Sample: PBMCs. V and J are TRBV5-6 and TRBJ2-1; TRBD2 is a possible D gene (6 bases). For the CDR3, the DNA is TGTGCCAGCAGCTTGGGCGTGGGGGGTCCCTCCAATGAGCAGTTCTTC. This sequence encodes CASSLGVGGPSNEQFF.